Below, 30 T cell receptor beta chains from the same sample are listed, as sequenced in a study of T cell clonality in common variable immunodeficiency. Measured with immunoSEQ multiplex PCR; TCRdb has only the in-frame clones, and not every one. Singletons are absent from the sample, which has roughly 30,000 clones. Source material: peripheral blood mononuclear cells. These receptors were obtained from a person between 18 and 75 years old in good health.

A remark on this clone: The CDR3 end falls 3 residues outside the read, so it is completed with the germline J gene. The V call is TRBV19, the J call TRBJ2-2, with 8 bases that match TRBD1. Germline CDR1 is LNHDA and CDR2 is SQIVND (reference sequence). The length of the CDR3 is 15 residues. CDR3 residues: CASSITGGDEEKLFF. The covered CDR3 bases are TGTGCCAGTAGTATTACAGGGGGAGATGAAGAAAAG.

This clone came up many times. The CDR3 region is CAWVQGGNTEAFF. Partial CDR3 DNA: TGTGCCTGGGTACAGGGGGGGAACACTGAA. The J gene is TRBJ1-1, the V gene TRBV30; TRBD1 agrees at 8 bases. From the germline J gene comes the end of the CDR3, since the read stops 3 residues before it. The CDR3 totals 13 residues. The V gene's germline CDR1 is GTSNPN and CDR2 SVGIG (reference sequence). V was clipped by 5 bases and J by 1 base; unmatched bases: 3.

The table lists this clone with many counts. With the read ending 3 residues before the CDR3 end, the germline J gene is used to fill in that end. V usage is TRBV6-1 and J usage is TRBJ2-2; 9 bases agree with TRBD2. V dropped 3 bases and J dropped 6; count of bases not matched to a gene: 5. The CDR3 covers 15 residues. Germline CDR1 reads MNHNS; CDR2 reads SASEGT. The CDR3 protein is CASSEWREGPGELFF. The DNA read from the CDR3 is TGTGCCAGCAGTGAGTGGCGGGAGGGCCCCGGGGAG.

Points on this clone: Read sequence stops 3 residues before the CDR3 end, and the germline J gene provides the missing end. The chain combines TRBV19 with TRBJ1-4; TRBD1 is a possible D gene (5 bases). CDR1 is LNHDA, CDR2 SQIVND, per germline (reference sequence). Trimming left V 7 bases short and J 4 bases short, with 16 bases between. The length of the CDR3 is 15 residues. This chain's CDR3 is CASKGRQTINEKLFF. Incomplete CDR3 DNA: TGTGCCAGTAAGGGGCGACAGACGATTAATGAAAAA.

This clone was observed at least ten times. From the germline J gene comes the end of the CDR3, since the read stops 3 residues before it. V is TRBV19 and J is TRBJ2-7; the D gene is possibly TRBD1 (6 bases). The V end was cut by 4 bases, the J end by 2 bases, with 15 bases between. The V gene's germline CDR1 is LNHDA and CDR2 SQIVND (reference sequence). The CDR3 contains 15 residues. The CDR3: CASSTRRGPPYEQYF. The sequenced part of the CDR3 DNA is TGTGCCAGTAGTACCCGCAGGGGCCCTCCCTACGAG. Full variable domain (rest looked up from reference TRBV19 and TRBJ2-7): DGGITQSPKYLFRKEGQNVTLSCEQNLNHDAMYWYRQDPGQGLRLIYYSQIVNDFQKGDIAEGYSVSREKKESFPLTVTSAQKNPTAFYLCASSTRRGPPYEQYFGPGTRLTVT.

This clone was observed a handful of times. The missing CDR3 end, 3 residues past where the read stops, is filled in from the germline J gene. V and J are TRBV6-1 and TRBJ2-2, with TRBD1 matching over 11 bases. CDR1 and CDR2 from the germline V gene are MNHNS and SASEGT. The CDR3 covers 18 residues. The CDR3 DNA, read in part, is TGTGCCAGCAGTGAACCGCGGACAGGGGGCGGCGGGGCCAACGTG. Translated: CASSEPRTGGGGANV. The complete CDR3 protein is CASSEPRTGGGGANVLFF.

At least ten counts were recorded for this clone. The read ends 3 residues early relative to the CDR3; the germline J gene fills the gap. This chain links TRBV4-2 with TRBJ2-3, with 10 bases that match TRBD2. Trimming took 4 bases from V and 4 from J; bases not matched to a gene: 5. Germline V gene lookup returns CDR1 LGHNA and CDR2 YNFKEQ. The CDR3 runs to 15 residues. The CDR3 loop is CASSPGTSDADTQYF. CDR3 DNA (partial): TGTGCCAGCAGCCCCGGGACTAGCGACGCAGATACG.

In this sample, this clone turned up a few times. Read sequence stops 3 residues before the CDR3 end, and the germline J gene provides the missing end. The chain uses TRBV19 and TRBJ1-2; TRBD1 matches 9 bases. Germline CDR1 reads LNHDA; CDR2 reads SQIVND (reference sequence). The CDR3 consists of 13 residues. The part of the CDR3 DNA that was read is TGTGCCAGTAGCCCTAGGACAGGGGACGGC. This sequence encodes CASSPRTGDG. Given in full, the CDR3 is CASSPRTGDGYTF.

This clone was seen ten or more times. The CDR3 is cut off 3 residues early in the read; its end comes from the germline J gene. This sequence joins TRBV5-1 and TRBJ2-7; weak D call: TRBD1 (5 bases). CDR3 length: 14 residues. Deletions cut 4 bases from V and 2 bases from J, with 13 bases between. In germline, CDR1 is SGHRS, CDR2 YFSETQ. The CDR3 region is CASSTLDTPYEQYF. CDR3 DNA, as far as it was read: TGCGCCAGCAGCACACTGGACACACCCTACGAG.

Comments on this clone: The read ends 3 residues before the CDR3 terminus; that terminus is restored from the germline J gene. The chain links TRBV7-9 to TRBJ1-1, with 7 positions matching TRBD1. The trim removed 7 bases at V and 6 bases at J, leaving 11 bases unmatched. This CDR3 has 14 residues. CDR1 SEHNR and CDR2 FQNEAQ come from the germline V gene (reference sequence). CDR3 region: CASTIGDSNAEAFF. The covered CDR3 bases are TGTGCCAGCACCATCGGGGACAGCAACGCTGAA. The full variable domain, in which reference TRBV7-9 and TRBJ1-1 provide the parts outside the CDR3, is DTGVSQNPRHKITKRGQNVTFRCDPISEHNRLYWYRQTLGQGPEFLTYFQNEAQLEKSRLLSDRFSAERPKGSFSTLEIQRTEQGDSAMYLCASTIGDSNAEAFFGQGTRLTVV.

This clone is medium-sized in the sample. CDR3 DNA, as far as it was read: TGTGCCAGCAGTTTCCCACTGTCGGCTAGGACTAGCGGCACAGATACG. This encodes CASSFPLSARTSGTDT. The complete CDR3 sequence is CASSFPLSARTSGTDTQYF. V usage is TRBV12-3 or TRBV12-4 and J usage is TRBJ2-3, with 9 nucleotides matching TRBD2. Read data end 3 residues before the CDR3 end; the end is taken from the germline J gene. J lost 1 base, V lost 3 bases, and 14 bases had no gene match. This CDR3 region has 19 residues.

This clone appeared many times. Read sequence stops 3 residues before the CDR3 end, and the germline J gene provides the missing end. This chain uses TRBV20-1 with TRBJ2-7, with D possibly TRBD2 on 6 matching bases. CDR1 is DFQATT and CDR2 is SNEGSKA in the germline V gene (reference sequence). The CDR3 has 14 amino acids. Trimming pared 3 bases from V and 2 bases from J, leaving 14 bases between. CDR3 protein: CSASLHGGAYEQYF. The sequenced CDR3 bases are TGCAGTGCTAGCTTACACGGGGGAGCCTACGAG.

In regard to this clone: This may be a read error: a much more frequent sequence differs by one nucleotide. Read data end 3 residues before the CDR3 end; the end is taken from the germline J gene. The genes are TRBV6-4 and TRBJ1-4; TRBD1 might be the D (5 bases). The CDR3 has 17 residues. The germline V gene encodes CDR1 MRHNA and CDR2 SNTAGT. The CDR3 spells CASSDWTSGTGANVLFF. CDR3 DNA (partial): TGTGCCAGCAGTGACTGGACTAGCGGGACCGGGGCCAACGTA.

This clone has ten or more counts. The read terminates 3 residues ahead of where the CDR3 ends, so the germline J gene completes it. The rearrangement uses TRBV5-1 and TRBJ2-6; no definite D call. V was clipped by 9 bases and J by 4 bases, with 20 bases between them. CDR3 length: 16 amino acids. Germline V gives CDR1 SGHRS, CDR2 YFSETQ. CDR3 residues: CATDPGGASGANVLTF. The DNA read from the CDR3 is TGCGCCACCGACCCGGGTGGAGCCTCCGGGGCCAACGTC.

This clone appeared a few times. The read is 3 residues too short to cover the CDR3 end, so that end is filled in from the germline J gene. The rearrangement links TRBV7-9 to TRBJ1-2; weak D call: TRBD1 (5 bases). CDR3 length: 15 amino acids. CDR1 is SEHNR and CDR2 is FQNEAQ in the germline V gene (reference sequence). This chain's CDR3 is CASSLTSGTSYDYTF. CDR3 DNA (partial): TGTGCCAGCAGCTTGACTAGCGGGACCTCCTACGAC.

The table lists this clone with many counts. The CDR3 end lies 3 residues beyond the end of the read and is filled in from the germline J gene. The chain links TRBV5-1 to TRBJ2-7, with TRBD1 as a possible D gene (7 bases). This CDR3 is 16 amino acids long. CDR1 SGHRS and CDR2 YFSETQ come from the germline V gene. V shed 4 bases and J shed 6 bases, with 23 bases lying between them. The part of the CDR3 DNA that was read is TGCGCCAGCAGCCGAGCTCAGGGCAGGGGGGAGTTCGAG. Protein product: CASSRAQGRGEFE. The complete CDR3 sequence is CASSRAQGRGEFEQYF. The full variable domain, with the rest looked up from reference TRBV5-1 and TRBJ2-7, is KAGVTQTPRYLIKTRGQQVTLSCSPISGHRSVSWYQQTPGQGLQFLFEYFSETQRNKGNFPGRFSGRQFSNSRSEMNVSTLELGDSALYLCASSRAQGRGEFEQYFGPGTRLTVT.

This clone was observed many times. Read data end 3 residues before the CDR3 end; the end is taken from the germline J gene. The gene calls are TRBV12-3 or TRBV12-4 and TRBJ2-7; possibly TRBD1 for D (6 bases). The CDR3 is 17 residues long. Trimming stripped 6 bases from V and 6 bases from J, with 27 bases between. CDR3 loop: CASSPLTQWGRSSEQYF. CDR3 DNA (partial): TGTGCCAGCAGCCCCCTCACCCAATGGGGGCGGTCTAGCGAG.

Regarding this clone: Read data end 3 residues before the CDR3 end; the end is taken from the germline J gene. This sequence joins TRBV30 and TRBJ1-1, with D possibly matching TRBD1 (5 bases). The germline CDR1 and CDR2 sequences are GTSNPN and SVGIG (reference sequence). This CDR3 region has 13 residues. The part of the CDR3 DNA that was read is TGTGCGGGGGGTACGTTCGCGAACACTGAA. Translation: CAGGTFANTE. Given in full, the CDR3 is CAGGTFANTEAFF. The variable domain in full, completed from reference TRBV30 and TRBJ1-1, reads SQTIHQWPATLVQPVGSPLSLECTVEGTSNPNLYWYRQAAGRGLQLLFYSVGIGQISSEVPQNLSASRPQDRQFILSSKKLLLSDSGFYLCAGGTFANTEAFFGQGTRLTVV.

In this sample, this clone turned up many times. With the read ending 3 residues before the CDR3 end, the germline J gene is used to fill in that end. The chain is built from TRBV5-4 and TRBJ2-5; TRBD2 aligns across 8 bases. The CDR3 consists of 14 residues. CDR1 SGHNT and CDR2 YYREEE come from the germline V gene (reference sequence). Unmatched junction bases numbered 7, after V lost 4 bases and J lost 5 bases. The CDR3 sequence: CASSGRTSSETQYF. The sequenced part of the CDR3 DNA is TGTGCCAGCAGCGGAAGGACTAGCTCGGAGACC.

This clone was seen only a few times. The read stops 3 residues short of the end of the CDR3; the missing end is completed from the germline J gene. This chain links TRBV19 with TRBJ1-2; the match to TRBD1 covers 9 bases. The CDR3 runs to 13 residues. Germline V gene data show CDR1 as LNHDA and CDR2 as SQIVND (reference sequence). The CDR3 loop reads CASSTGQGNDYTF. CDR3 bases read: TGTGCCAGTTCCACCGGACAGGGGAACGAC.

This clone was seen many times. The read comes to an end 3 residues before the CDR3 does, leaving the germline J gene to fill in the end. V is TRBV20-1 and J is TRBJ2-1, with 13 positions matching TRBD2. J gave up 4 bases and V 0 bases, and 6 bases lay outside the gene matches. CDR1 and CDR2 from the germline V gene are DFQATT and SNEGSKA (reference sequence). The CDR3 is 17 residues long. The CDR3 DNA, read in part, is TGCAGTGCTAGAGATGGGGGGGGACTAGCGGGATACAATGAG. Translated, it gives CSARDGGGLAGYNE. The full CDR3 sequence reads CSARDGGGLAGYNEQFF.

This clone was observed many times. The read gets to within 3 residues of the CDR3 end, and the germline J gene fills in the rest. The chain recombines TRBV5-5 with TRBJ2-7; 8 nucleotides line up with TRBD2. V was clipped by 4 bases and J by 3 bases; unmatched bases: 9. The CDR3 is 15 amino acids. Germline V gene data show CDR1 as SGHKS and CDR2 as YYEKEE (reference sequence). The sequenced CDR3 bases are TGTGCCAGCAGCCCTCTAGGTAGCGGGAACTACGAG. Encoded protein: CASSPLGSGNYE. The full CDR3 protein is CASSPLGSGNYEQYF.

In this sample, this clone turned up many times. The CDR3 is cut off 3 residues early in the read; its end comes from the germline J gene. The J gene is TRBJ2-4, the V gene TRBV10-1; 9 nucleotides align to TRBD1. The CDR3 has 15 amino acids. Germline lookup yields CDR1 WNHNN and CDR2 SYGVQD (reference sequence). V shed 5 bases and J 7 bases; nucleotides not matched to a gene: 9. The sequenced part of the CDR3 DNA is TGCGCCAGCAGTTTTGAGAGGGACAGGGTCAACATT. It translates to CASSFERDRVNI. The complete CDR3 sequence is CASSFERDRVNIQYF.

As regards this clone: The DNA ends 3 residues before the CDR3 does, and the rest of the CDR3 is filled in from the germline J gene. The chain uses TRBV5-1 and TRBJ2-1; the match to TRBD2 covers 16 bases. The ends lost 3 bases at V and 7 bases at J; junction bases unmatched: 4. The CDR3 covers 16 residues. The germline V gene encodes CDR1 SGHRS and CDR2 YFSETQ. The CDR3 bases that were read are TGCGCCAGCAGCTGGGGGACTAGCGGGAGGGGAAATGAG. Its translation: CASSWGTSGRGNE. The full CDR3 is CASSWGTSGRGNEQFF. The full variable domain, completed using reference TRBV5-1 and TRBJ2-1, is KAGVTQTPRYLIKTRGQQVTLSCSPISGHRSVSWYQQTPGQGLQFLFEYFSETQRNKGNFPGRFSGRQFSNSRSEMNVSTLELGDSALYLCASSWGTSGRGNEQFFGPGTRLTVL.

The chain's CDR3 is CASSFGQNYEQYF. The sequenced CDR3 bases are TGTGCCAGCAGCTTTGGGCAGAACTACGAG. V and J are TRBV5-4 and TRBJ2-7; D gene unclear. The read stops 3 residues short of the end of the CDR3; the missing end is completed from the germline J gene. The CDR3 sequence is 13 residues long. V was clipped by 2 bases and J by 3 bases, with 9 bases between them. Germline V lookup: CDR1 SGHNT, CDR2 YYREEE (reference sequence).

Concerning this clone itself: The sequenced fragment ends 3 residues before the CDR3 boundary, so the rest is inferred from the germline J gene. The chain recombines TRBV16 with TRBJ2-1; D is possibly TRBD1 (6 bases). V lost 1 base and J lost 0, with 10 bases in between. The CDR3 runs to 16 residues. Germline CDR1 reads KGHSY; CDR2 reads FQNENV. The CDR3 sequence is CASSQYREASYNEQFF. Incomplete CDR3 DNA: TGTGCCAGCAGCCAATACAGGGAAGCCTCCTACAATGAG.

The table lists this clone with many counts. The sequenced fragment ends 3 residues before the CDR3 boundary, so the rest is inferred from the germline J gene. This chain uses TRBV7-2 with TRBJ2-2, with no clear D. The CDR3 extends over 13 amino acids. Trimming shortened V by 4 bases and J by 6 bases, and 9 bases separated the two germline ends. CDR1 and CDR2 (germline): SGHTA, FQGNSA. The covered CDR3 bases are TGTGCCAGCAGCTCCTTGGCGGCCGGGGAG. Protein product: CASSSLAAGE. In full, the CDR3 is CASSSLAAGELFF. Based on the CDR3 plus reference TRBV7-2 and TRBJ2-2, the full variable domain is GAGVSQSPSNKVTEKGKDVELRCDPISGHTALYWYRQSLGQGLEFLIYFQGNSAPDKSGLPSDRFSAERTGGSVSTLTIQRTQQEDSAVYLCASSSLAAGELFFGEGSRLTVL.

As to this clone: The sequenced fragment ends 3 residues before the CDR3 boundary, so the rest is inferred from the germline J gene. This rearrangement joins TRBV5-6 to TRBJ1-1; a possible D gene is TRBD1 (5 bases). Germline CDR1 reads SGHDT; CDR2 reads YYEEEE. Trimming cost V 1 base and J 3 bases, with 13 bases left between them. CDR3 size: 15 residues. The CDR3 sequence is CASSLLDGADTEAFF. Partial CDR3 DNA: TGTGCCAGCAGCTTGTTGGATGGGGCGGACACTGAA.

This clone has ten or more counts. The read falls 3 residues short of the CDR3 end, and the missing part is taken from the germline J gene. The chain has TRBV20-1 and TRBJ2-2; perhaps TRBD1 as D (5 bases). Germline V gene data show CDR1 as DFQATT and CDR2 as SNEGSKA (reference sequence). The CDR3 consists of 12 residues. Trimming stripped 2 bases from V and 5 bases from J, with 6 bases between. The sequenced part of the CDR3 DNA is TGCAGTGCTAGAAAGGGGACCGGGGAG. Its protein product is CSARKGTGE. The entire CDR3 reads CSARKGTGELFF.

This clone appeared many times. CDR3 sequence reads: CASSPLAGESGELFF. CDR3 bases read: TGTGCCAGCTCACCGTTAGCGGGAGAGTCCGGGGAG. The chain has TRBV18 and TRBJ2-2; 9 bases are shared with TRBD2. From the germline J gene comes the end of the CDR3, since the read stops 3 residues before it. Germline-derived CDR1 and CDR2 are KGHSH and LQKENI. This CDR3 contains 15 residues. After removal of 3 bases from V and 6 bases from J, the junction contained 5 bases not matched to a gene.